The next 19 T cell receptor beta chains were all read from a single sample in a study of shared clonotypes between healthy human individuals. Profiling relied on immunoSEQ multiplex PCR, and the TCRdb table lists in-frame clones only, not all of them. Among about 960,000 clones, more than 75% were seen once, and the ten largest hold approximately 1.5%. The sequenced sample consisted of memory CD4+ T cells sorted from blood. Subset specified: CD45RA-negative fraction. Receptors originate from a man between 18 and 35 years old in good health.

A single count supports this clone. This chain connects TRBV9 to TRBJ2-7; unclear D gene. The V and J ends lost 0 bases and 0 bases respectively, with 7 bases between them. This CDR3 is built from 14 residues. Germline values: CDR1 SGDLS, CDR2 YYNGEE. CDR3 coding DNA: TGTGCCAGCAGCGTAGGTGTTAGCTCCTACGAGCAGTACTTC. This gives the protein CASSVGVSSYEQYF.

On this clone: Other nucleotide sequences in the sample specify the same CDR3. The genes are TRBV29-1 and TRBJ2-7, with D uncertain. The germline V and J ends were trimmed by 2 bases and 1 base, with 6 bases remaining between them. The length of the CDR3 is 12 residues. Germline CDR1 SQVTM, CDR2 ANQGSEA. The CDR3 DNA reads as TGCAGCGTTGAAACCTCTTCCTACGAGCAGTACTTC. This translates into CSVETSSYEQYF.

This chain uses TRBV10-1 with TRBJ1-6; D is perhaps TRBD1 (5 bases). V was pared by 4 bases and J by 11 bases, with 12 bases between. CDR1 is WNHNN and CDR2 is SYGVQD in the germline V gene (reference sequence). The CDR3 totals 13 residues. The CDR3 DNA follows: TGCGCCAGCAGTGCCGGATTCAGGGCACCCCTCCACTTT. Translation gives CASSAGFRAPLHF.

The V and J genes are TRBV2 and TRBJ2-1; a weak D match, TRBD2 (5 bases). V was trimmed by 6 bases and J by 7 bases, leaving 7 bases between them. The CDR3 is 11 amino acids. CDR1 is SNHLY, CDR2 FYNNEI, per germline. The CDR3 protein is CASRLENEQFF. CDR3 in DNA: TGTGCCAGCAGACTAGAGAATGAGCAGTTCTTC.

The V gene is TRBV7-9, the J gene TRBJ2-7; tentative D call: TRBD2 (5 bases). The CDR3 consists of 12 residues. Trimming took off 8 bases at V and 4 bases at J, with 12 bases between the two ends. The germline V gene has CDR1 SEHNR and CDR2 FQNEAQ (reference sequence). CDR3 sequence: CASSSEGYEQYF. The CDR3 coding sequence is TGTGCCAGCTCCAGCGAGGGATACGAGCAGTACTTC.

This clone was observed many times. V gene TRBV18 combines with J gene TRBJ2-7; D possibly uses TRBD1 or TRBD2 (5 bases each). The germline CDR1 and CDR2 sequences are KGHSH and LQKENI. The CDR3 spans 11 residues. V was trimmed by 5 bases and J by 9 bases, leaving 11 bases between them. The CDR3 nucleotides are TGTGCCAGCTCATCGAGGGACCTGCAGTACTTC. Encoded protein: CASSSRDLQYF.

The chain carries TRBV30 and TRBJ1-5; weak D call: TRBD1 (6 bases). CDR1 and CDR2 (germline): GTSNPN, SVGIG (reference sequence). The CDR3 extends over 14 amino acids. Trimming left V 5 bases short and J 7 bases short, with 18 bases between. DNA of the CDR3: TGTGCCTGGGGACCCACAGGGTTAAGGCAGCCCCAGCATTTT. Encoded protein: CAWGPTGLRQPQHF. The full variable domain, in which reference TRBV30 and TRBJ1-5 provide the parts outside the CDR3, is SQTIHQWPATLVQPVGSPLSLECTVEGTSNPNLYWYRQAAGRGLQLLFYSVGIGQISSEVPQNLSASRPQDRQFILSSKKLLLSDSGFYLCAWGPTGLRQPQHFGDGTRLSIL.

The chain is built from TRBV9 and TRBJ2-2; TRBD1 might be the D (5 bases). V lost 0 bases to trimming and J lost 5 bases, with 8 bases between them. Germline assignment: CDR1 SGDLS and CDR2 YYNGEE. This CDR3 is 14 amino acids long. The CDR3 sequence: CASSVGQSTGELFF. CDR3 sequence (DNA): TGTGCCAGCAGCGTAGGACAGTCAACCGGGGAGCTGTTTTTT. The entire variable domain, with the rest obtained from reference TRBV9 and TRBJ2-2, is as follows: DSGVTQTPKHLITATGQRVTLRCSPRSGDLSVYWYQQSLDQGLQFLIQYYNGEERAKGNILERFSAQQFPDLHSELNLSSLELGDSALYFCASSVGQSTGELFFGEGSRLTVL.

V gene TRBV7-2 combines with J gene TRBJ2-1; weak D call: TRBD2 (6 bases). Trimming stripped 4 bases from V and 2 bases from J, with 15 bases between. The CDR3 is 16 residues long. Germline V gene lookup returns CDR1 SGHTA and CDR2 FQGNSA. The CDR3 loop is CASSSVAATAYNEQFF. In nucleotides, the CDR3 is TGTGCCAGCAGCTCGGTAGCGGCCACCGCCTACAATGAGCAGTTCTTC. The full variable domain, completed using reference TRBV7-2 and TRBJ2-1, is GAGVSQSPSNKVTEKGKDVELRCDPISGHTALYWYRQSLGQGLEFLIYFQGNSAPDKSGLPSDRFSAERTGGSVSTLTIQRTQQEDSAVYLCASSSVAATAYNEQFFGPGTRLTVL.

The rearrangement links TRBV30 to TRBJ1-3, with D perhaps matching TRBD1 (5 bases). The CDR3 length is 12 residues. V dropped 3 bases and J dropped 4 bases, with 7 bases sitting between them. Germline CDR1 GTSNPN, CDR2 SVGIG (reference sequence). The CDR3 sequence: CAWRDTGNTIYF. In DNA, the CDR3 is TGTGCCTGGAGGGACACCGGAAACACCATATATTTT.

This clone was counted between two and nine times. V is TRBV5-1 and J is TRBJ2-3; the D call may be TRBD1 or TRBD2 (5 bases each). CDR1 and CDR2 (germline): SGHRS, YFSETQ. The CDR3 sequence is 12 residues long. With 4 bases removed from V and 6 bases from J, the gap between germline ends came to 9 bases. CDR3 nucleotide sequence: TGCGCCAGCAGCCTGTGGGGGGATACGCAGTATTTT. It specifies CASSLWGDTQYF.

The sample holds a few counts of this clone. A much larger clone is a single base away; this may be a read error. The rearrangement uses TRBV6-5 and TRBJ1-1; D is undetermined. The CDR3 length is 11 residues. The V gene lost 6 bases and the J gene lost 3 bases, with 5 bases spanning the gap. Germline loops: CDR1 MNHEY, CDR2 SVGAGI. The CDR3 spells CASRRDTEAFF. The CDR3 bases are TGTGCCAGCAGGAGGGACACTGAAGCTTTCTTT.

In regard to this clone: At one of its ends the junction is not consistent with the germline gene, which may arise from a read error. The CDR3 sequence: CASSQAANSFRHTF. In DNA, the CDR3 is TGCGCCAGCAGCCAAGCGGCAAATTCGTTCCGGCACACCTTC. The chain is built from TRBV4-3 and TRBJ2-7, with D unresolved. Per the germline V gene, CDR1 is LGHNA and CDR2 is YSLEER. This CDR3 has 14 residues.

This chain links TRBV7-2 with TRBJ2-1, with 9 nucleotides matching TRBD1. J was trimmed by 6 bases and V by 4 bases; bases with no gene match: 7. CDR3 size: 15 residues. Germline CDR1 SGHTA, CDR2 FQGNSA. Written as DNA, the CDR3 is TGTGCCAGCAGCTCCACCGGGACAGGGAGCAATGAGCAGTTCTTC. This encodes CASSSTGTGSNEQFF.

Comment on this clone: The same CDR3 is also encoded by other DNA sequences in this sample. The chain employs TRBV6-1 and TRBJ1-2; D gene uncertain. The V and J ends lost 1 base and 2 bases respectively, with 5 bases between them. Germline V gene sequence: CDR1 MNHNS, CDR2 SASEGT. This CDR3 has 13 residues. The DNA for the CDR3 is TGTGCCAGCAGTGAAGGGTTAAACTATGGCTACACCTTC. The encoded protein is CASSEGLNYGYTF.

The V call is TRBV29-1, the J call TRBJ2-7; a weak D match, TRBD1 (5 bases). CDR3 size: 12 residues. From germline, CDR1 is SQVTM and CDR2 ANQGSEA. V was clipped by 3 bases and J by 5 bases, with 11 bases between them. The CDR3 region has the DNA TGCAGCGTTGACCAGGGAAGGAACGAGCAGTACTTC. Translation gives CSVDQGRNEQYF.

The count of this clone is one. The chain recombines TRBV7-9 with TRBJ2-3; D is possibly TRBD2 (5 bases). Per the germline V gene, CDR1 is SEHNR and CDR2 is FQNEAQ (reference sequence). Trimming pared 7 bases from V and 2 bases from J, leaving 16 bases between. CDR3 size: 15 residues. The CDR3 region has the DNA TGTGCCAGCACCGATACCGGCGGACTCACAGATACGCAGTATTTT. Encoded protein: CASTDTGGLTDTQYF.

The rearrangement uses TRBV6-6 and TRBJ2-5; D remains unclear. Looked up from germline, CDR1 is MNHNY and CDR2 is SVGAGI (reference sequence). CDR3 size: 12 residues. V lost 6 bases and J lost 1, with 6 bases in between. CDR3: CASSLGQETQYF. The CDR3 coding sequence is TGTGCCAGCAGCCTTGGCCAAGAGACCCAGTACTTC.

The sample holds a few counts of this clone. This chain uses TRBV28 with TRBJ1-6, with D possibly TRBD1 on 5 matching bases. The CDR3 covers 13 residues. CDR1 is MDHEN and CDR2 is SYDVKM in the germline V gene. V lost 5 bases and J lost 10, with 12 bases in between. The CDR3 DNA reads TGTGCCAGCAGTCCCTGGGGGGTGTCACCCCTCCACTTT. This encodes CASSPWGVSPLHF.